This T cell receptor (beta chain) emerged from a study of blood T cell repertoires in COVID-19. Background on the study: The analysed material was cDNA or gDNA that came from T cells, B-cell-depleted T cells, or PBMCs.

TCRdb's table, derived via immunoSEQ multiplex PCR, lists solely in-frame clones and lacks some. Here the sample spans some 30,000 clones, approximately 80% being singletons. Germline V CDR1 and CDR2: SGHNT, YENEEA. V dropped 1 base and J dropped 8; count of bases not matched to a gene: 13. The CDR3 loop spans 18 amino acids. Sequencing was performed on peripheral blood. The TCR sequence derives from a human donor in a cohort sampled during active COVID-19. The chain joins TRBV11-3 to TRBJ2-1, with 11 bases aligning to TRBD2. CDR3 DNA: TGTGCCAGCAGCTTAGGGGTAGCGGGGGGGCCGGAAGGCGATGAGCAGTTCTTC. It specifies CASSLGVAGGPEGDEQFF. Filled out from reference TRBV11-3 and TRBJ2-1, the complete variable domain reads EAGVVQSPRYKIIEKKQPVAFWCNPISGHNTLYWYLQNLGQGPELLIRYENEEAVDDSQLPKDRFSAERLKGVDSTLKIQPAELGDSAVYLCASSLGVAGGPEGDEQFFGPGTRLTVL.